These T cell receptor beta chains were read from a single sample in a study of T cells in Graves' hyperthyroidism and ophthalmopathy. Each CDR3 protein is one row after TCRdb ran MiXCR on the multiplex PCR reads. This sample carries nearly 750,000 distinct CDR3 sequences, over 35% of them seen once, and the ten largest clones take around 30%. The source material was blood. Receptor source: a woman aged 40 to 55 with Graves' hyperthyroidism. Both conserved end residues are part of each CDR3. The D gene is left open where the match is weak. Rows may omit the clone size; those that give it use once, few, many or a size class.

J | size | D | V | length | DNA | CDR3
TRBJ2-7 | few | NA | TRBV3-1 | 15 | TGTGCCAGCAGCCAAGGGGTGGGGGCGGGTTACGAGCAGTACTTC | CASSQGVGAGYEQYF
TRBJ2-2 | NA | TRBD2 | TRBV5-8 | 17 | TGCGCCAGCAGCCAGCTGGGACTAGCGTTCAACACCGGGGAGCTGTTTTTT | CASSQLGLAFNTGELFF
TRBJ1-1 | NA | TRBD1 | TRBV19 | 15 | TGTGCCAGTAGTAGCCGGGGACAGGGGGCAAGTGGAGCTTTCTTT | CASSSRGQGASGAFF
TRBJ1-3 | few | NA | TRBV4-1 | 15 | TGCGCCAGCAGCCAGGTGGGCAACTCTGGAAACACCATATATTTT | CASSQVGNSGNTIYF
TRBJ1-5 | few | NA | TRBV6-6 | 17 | TGTGCCAGCAGACCATCCGGGACTCAAGGGGTAGGTCAGCCCCAGCATTTT | CASRPSGTQGVGQPQHF
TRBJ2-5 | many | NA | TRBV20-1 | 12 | TGCAGTGCTTCTGTCCTTCAAGAGACCCAGTACTTC | CSASVLQETQYF
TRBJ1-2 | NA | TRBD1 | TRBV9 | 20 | TGTGCCAGCAGCGTAGACGACAGGGGGCGCGAAAACAACTTTAACTATGGCTACACCTTC | CASSVDDRGRENNFNYGYTF
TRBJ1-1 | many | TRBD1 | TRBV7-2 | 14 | TGTGCCAGCAGCCGACAGGGGATGTACACTGAAGCTTTCTTT | CASSRQGMYTEAFF
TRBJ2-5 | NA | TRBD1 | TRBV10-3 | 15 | TGTGCCATCAGTTGGACAGGGGGCTTCCAAGAGACCCAGTACTTC | CAISWTGGFQETQYF
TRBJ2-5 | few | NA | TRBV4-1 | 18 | TGCGCCAGCAGCCAAAACCCGAACTACGGGGGAGTCGGGGAGACCCAGTACTTC | CASSQNPNYGGVGETQYF
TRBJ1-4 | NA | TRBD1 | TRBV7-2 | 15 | TGTGCCAGCAGCTCATACAGGGGGACAGCTGAAAAACTGTTTTTT | CASSSYRGTAEKLFF
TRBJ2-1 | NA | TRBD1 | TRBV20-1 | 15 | TGCAGTGCTAGACGGGGACAGGGGAACTACAATGAGCAGTTCTTC | CSARRGQGNYNEQFF
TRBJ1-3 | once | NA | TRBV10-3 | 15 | TGTGCCAGCAGTTACCTTGGATCTTCTGGAAACACCATATATTTT | CASSYLGSSGNTIYF
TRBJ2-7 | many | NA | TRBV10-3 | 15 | TGTGCCATCAGTTTAGACACCTCCTTCTCCCACGAGCAGTACTTC | CAISLDTSFSHEQYF
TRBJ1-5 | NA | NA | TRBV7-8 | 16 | TGTGCCAGCAGTGACAACCGGGCGAATAGCAATCAGCCCCAGCATTTT | CASSDNRANSNQPQHF
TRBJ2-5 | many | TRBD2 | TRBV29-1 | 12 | TGCAGCGTTGTTCAGCGGGGGGAGACCCAGTACTTC | CSVVQRGETQYF
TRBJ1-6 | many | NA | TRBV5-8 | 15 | TGTGCCAGCAGCTTCGGTCGCCCAGGGGACTCACCCCTCCACTTT | CASSFGRPGDSPLHF
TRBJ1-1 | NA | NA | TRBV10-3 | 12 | TGTGCCATCAGTGAGACCGGGACTGAAGCTTTCTTT | CAISETGTEAFF